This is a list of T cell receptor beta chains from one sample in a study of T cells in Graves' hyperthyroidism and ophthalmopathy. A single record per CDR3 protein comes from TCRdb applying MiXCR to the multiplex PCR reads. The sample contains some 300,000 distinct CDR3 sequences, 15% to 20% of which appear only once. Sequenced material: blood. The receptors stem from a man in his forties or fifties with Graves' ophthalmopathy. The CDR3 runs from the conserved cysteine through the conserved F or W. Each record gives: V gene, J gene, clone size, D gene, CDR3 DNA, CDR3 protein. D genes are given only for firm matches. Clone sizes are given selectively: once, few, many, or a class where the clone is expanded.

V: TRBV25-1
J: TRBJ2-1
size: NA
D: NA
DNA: TGTGCCAGCAGTGTACAGGGATACAATGAGCAGTTCTTC
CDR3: CASSVQGYNEQFF

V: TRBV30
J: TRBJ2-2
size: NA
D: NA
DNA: TGTGCCTGTCCTTCGGTTGGTCCCGGGGAGCTGTTTTTT
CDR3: CACPSVGPGELFF

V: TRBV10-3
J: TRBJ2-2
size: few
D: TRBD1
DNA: TGTGCCATCAGGGGACAGGGGGGCACCGGGGAGCTGTTTTTT
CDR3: CAIRGQGGTGELFF

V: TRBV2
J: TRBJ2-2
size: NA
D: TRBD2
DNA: TGTGCCAGCGAGGGCGGGAGGAACACCGGGGAGCTGTTTTTT
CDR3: CASEGGRNTGELFF

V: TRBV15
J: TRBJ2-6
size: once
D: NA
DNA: TGTGCCACCAGCAGAGGCGGATCTGGGGCCAACGTCCTGACTTTC
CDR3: CATSRGGSGANVLTF

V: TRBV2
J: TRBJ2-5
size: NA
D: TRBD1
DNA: TGTGCCAACGACGTTAAAGACAGGGGGCAGCCCCCAAACTTC
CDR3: CANDVKDRGQPPNF

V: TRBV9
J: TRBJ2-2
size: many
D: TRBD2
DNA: TGTGCCAGCAGCGTAGGCGGGAGGGCGAACACCGGGGAGCTGTTTTTT
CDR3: CASSVGGRANTGELFF

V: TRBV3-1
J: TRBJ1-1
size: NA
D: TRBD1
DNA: TGTGCCAGCAGCCGCTCGCAGGGGGCGGGGAACACTGAAGCTTTCTTT
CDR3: CASSRSQGAGNTEAFF

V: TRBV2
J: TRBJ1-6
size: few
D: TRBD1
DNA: TGTGCCAGCAGTGAAGATTCATACAGGGGCTATTCACCCCTCCACTTT
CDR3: CASSEDSYRGYSPLHF

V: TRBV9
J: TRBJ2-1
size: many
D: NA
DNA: TGTGCCAGCAGCGAGGGGGATTACAATGAGCAGTTCTTC
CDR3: CASSEGDYNEQFF

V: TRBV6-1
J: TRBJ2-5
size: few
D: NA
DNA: TGTGCCAGCAGCACAACAGGATTAGAGACCCAGTACTTC
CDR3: CASSTTGLETQYF

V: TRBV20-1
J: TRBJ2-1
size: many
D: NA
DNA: TGCAGTGCCCCCATCGGGGCGTACAATGAGCAGTTCTTC
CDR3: CSAPIGAYNEQFF

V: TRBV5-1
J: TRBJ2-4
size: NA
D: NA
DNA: TGCGCCAGCAGCCCCGGTGCTTTTAACATTCAGTACTTC
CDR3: CASSPGAFNIQYF

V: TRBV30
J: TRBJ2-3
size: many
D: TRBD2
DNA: TGTGCCTGGAGTCGAGCGGGACTCACAGATACGCAGTATTTT
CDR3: CAWSRAGLTDTQYF

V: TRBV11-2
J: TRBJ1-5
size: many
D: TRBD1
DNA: TGTGCCAGCAGCCCAGGGGGCAAGGGTGGAAGCAATCAGCCCCAGCATTTT
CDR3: CASSPGGKGGSNQPQHF

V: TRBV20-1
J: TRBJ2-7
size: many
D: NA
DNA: TGCAGTGCTAGCCGCGACATCTCCTACGAGCAGTACTTC
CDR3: CSASRDISYEQYF

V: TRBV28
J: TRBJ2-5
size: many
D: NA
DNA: TGTGCCAGCACCTCCGCTTTACGTTCATCCGGGGAGACCCAGTACTTC
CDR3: CASTSALRSSGETQYF

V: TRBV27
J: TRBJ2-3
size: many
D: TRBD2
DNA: TGTGCCAGCAGTTTAGAGGGACTAGCGGGAACAGATACGCAGTATTTT
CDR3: CASSLEGLAGTDTQYF

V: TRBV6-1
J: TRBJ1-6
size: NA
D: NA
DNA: TGTGCCAGCAGCCTAACGGGGGGTTCCTATAATTCACCCCTCCACTTT
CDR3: CASSLTGGSYNSPLHF

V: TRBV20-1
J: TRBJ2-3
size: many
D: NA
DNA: TGCAGTGCTATCCCTCGGGTAGGATCTCCAGATACGCAGTATTTT
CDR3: CSAIPRVGSPDTQYF

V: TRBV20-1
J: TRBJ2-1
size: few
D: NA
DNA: TGCAGTGCTAGCACCGGACCAAGGGGGCAGTTCTTC
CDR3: CSASTGPRGQFF

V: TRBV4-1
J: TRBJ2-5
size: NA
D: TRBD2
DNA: TGCGCCAGCAGCCAACTTCCAACGGGGGGACAAGAGACCCAGTACTTC
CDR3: CASSQLPTGGQETQYF

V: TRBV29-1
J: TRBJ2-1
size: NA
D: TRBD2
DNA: TGCAGCGTTGAGGGGGGAGGGCCTTACAATGAGCAGTTCTTC
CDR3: CSVEGGGPYNEQFF

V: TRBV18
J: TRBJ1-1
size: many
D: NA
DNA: TGTGCCAGCCGGCTGGCAGGACTTGAAGCTTTCTTT
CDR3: CASRLAGLEAFF